This T cell receptor beta chain was captured in a study of T cell repertoires in cytomegalovirus infection. Study-level findings and limits: The ex vivo response was dominated by HLA-C-restricted CMV-specific TCR beta clonotypes.

A single record per CDR3 protein comes from TCRdb applying MiXCR to the reads. The sample yields some 200,000 distinct CDR3 sequences, roughly 20% seen once. CDR1 and CDR2 from the germline V gene are MGHDK and SYGVNS. The CDR3 sequence is 13 residues long. J was trimmed by 8 bases and V by 2 bases; bases with no gene match: 3. This clonotype turned up a few times. Its antigen remains unidentified. The J gene is TRBJ2-1, the V gene TRBV25-1; 7 bases are a match to TRBD1. Sequenced: PBMCs. The sequence came from a human donor in good health (CMV status not recorded). Some clones in this sample may be carry-over from other donors' samples. The CDR3 sequence is CASSEHRGDEQFF. In DNA, the CDR3 is TGTGCCAGCAGTGAACACAGGGGAGATGAGCAGTTCTTC.